Here is one T cell receptor beta chain with its context. This clonotype was observed a handful of times. The antigen it recognizes is unknown. No base quality information exists; no much larger clone differs at one position. These data belong to a study of response to subunit inactivated influenza vaccine (dated 2018 in TCRdb). For the study in its entirety: Deep quantitative profiling of the T cell receptor repertoire was used in the study to follow responses to a trivalent subunit inactivated influenza vaccine. Broad study findings and their caveats: The authors proposed that each seasonal influenza vaccination may bring in only a limited number of new T cells.

Library preparation used RT-PCR. Sequencing instrument: Illumina HiSeq 2500. Clones were called with MiXCR by TCRdb after fastp trimmed the public reads at Q25, and only in-frame beta chains were retained. CDR3 protein duplicates are merged, each entry listing the most common genes and DNA. The sample table holds over 750,000 distinct CDR3 sequences, of which over 20% were seen once. The top ten hold about 10% of the sample. As encoded in the germline V gene (reference sequence), CDR1 is SEHNR while CDR2 is FQNEAQ. The CDR3 starts with the cysteine, ends with the phenylalanine, and has 14 residues. Solely the CDR3 DNA is kept, with 42 bases framed from the first base. Relative to germline, V is 4 bases shorter and J is 7 bases shorter, with 14 bases between their ends.

The sample here was PBMCs from blood, taken roughly 5 days after vaccination. The receptor's source is a man aged 50 or older who received an inactivated influenza vaccine. Donor details come from another sample of the same person, matched by shared clones. The rearranged chain carries TRBV7-9 and TRBJ2-1; the D gene lacks a confident call. The CDR3 corresponds to CASSYHDGFNEQFF. The nucleotides are TGTGCCAGCAGCTACCACGACGGGTTTAATGAGCAGTTCTTC.